This T cell receptor beta chain was sequenced for a study of CD8+CD57+ T cells in acquired aplastic anemia. Study outcomes and limitations: Between patients and controls, CD8+ Simpson's diversity did not vary significantly.

TCR beta VDJ and CDR3 profiles were obtained from a genomic DNA template. A single record per CDR3 protein comes from TCRdb applying MiXCR to the reads. The data show some 200,000 distinct CDR3 sequences, approximately 48% seen once. This clonotype was found many times. Its specificity is unknown. Germline V gene data show CDR1 as SGHVS and CDR2 as FQNEAQ. With 5 bases removed from V and 5 bases from J, the gap between germline ends came to 12 bases. The CDR3 is 13 residues long. Patients sequenced had flow cytometry evidence of CD8+CD57+ cell expansion. Blood was sampled before the patients had received any therapy.

This TCR was sampled from a human donor with aplastic anemia. Sequenced: sorted CD4+, CD8+, or CD8+CD57+ T cells (not recorded which) from PBMCs. The genes are TRBV7-8 and TRBJ2-5; no clear D gene. The CDR3 DNA is TGTGCCAGCAGCCTGGGAAATCGCGAGACCCAGTACTTC. As protein: CASSLGNRETQYF.